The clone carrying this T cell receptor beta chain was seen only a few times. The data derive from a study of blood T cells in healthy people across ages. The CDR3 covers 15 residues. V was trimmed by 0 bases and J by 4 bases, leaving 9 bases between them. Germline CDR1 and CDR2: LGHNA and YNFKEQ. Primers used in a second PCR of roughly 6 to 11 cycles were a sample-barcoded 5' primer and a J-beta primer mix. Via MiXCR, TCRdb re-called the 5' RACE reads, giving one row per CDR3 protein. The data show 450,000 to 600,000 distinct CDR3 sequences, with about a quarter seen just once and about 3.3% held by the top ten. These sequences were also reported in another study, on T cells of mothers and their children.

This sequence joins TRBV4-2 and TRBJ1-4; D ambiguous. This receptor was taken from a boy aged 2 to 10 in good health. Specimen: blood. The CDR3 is CASSQDKRYNEKLFF. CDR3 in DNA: TGTGCCAGCAGCCAAGATAAGAGGTATAATGAAAAACTGTTTTTT.